This TCR beta chain was sequenced for a study of T-cell memory formation after mild COVID-19. From 5'RACE with constant-segment primers came TCR alpha and TCR beta cDNA libraries that carried sample barcodes and UMIs. Via MiXCR, TCRdb re-called the 5' RACE reads, giving one row per CDR3 protein. The repertoire holds fewer than 700,000 distinct CDR3 sequences, roughly 20% seen once, with around 9.2% in the top ten. As for this clonotype: Antigen: not known.

Study conclusions and caveats: CD4+ contracting clones were found mainly in CM and EM, and CD8+ ones in EMRA. Clones that shrank (day 15 to 85) were balanced CD4/CD8, whereas later expanders leaned CD4+.

Trimming took 10 bases from V and 5 from J; bases not matched to a gene: 20. Germline V gene sequence: CDR1 SGHTA, CDR2 FQGNSA. The CDR3 consists of 17 residues. The chain carries TRBV7-2 and TRBJ2-5; TRBD2 aligns across 9 bases. The sequenced material came from PBMCs or a T cell subset sorted from them (not recorded which). This TCR was sampled from an adult woman who had mild COVID-19 (a few samples of this study predate the infection). Cell type and time point are not known. CDR3 protein: CATSGTRRGGAGETQYF. In DNA form, the CDR3 reads TGTGCCACCTCCGGAACACGACGCGGGGGGGCCGGGGAGACCCAGTACTTC.